A selection of T cell receptor beta chains follows, all from one sample in a study of T-cell reconstitution after alpha-beta-depleted transplantation in children. In TCRdb, the PCR reads were re-called with MiXCR into one record per CDR3 protein. The data contain about 540,000 distinct CDR3 sequences, around 27% of them singletons. Sample: PBMCs, taken before TCRalphabeta/CD19-depleted stem cell transplant. These receptors originate from a boy under three years old with Wiskott-Aldrich syndrome, due to receive a stem cell transplant. CDR3s include the opening cysteine and the closing phenylalanine or tryptophan. A D gene is named only where the DNA matches it firmly. Clone size appears in some rows only: once, few, many, or a class for an expanded clone.

J gene	clone size	V gene	D gene	CDR3 DNA	CDR3 protein
TRBJ2-3	few	TRBV12-3/TRBV12-4	TRBD2	TGTGCCAGCAGTTTCGACGGGAGGGAGGGTACGCAGTATTTT	CASSFDGREGTQYF
TRBJ2-4	.	TRBV6-4	TRBD2	TGTGCCAGCAGACCGTGGACTAGCGGGAATGCAGGAGTATTTGACATTCAGTACTTC	CASRPWTSGNAGVFDIQYF
TRBJ1-2	.	TRBV10-2	.	TGCGCCAGCAGTGAGGAACTACAGGGCCCGTATGGCTACACCTTC	CASSEELQGPYGYTF
TRBJ2-3	.	TRBV5-1	TRBD2	TGCGCCAGCAGCTTGGCCCGAGTGACTAGCGGGATTAGCACAGATACGCAGTATTTT	CASSLARVTSGISTDTQYF
TRBJ2-7	few	TRBV6-1	.	TGTGCCAGCAGTGATCTGGGACGACACGAGCAGTACTTC	CASSDLGRHEQYF
TRBJ2-2	.	TRBV25-1	.	TGTGCCAGCAGAAACGCCGGGGAGCTGTTTTTT	CASRNAGELFF
TRBJ1-3	few	TRBV4-1	.	TGCGCCAGCAGCCAAGTGGACAGCACCTACTCTGGAAACACCATATATTTT	CASSQVDSTYSGNTIYF
TRBJ2-7	few	TRBV4-1	.	TGCGCCAGCAGCCATGAGGACAACCCCTACGAGCAGTACTTC	CASSHEDNPYEQYF
TRBJ2-1	.	TRBV12-3/TRBV12-4	TRBD2	TGTGCCAGCAGTGCGACTAGCGGGTACAATGAGCAGTTCTTC	CASSATSGYNEQFF
TRBJ2-3	few	TRBV6-2/TRBV6-3	TRBD2	TGTGCCAGCAGGGCCTCGGGAGGGCCTCTGGCAGATACGCAGTATTTT	CASRASGGPLADTQYF
TRBJ2-3	.	TRBV11-1	.	TGTGCCAGCAGCTTAGCGCCGGGGGCTAGACCTACAGATACGCAGTATTTT	CASSLAPGARPTDTQYF
TRBJ2-1	.	TRBV4-1	TRBD2	TGCGCCAGCAGCCACACGGGACTAGCGTCGGAGCAGTTCTTC	CASSHTGLASEQFF
TRBJ2-7	.	TRBV5-1	.	TGTGCCAGCAGCTTGGTAGGGGATAGCTCCTACGAGCAGTACTTC	CASSLVGDSSYEQYF
TRBJ1-3	few	TRBV10-3	.	TGTGCCAGCACAGGAGTCTCTGGAAACACCATATATTTT	CASTGVSGNTIYF
TRBJ1-1	few	TRBV27	.	TGTGCCAGCAGTTTAGCGTACGGTAGTGGCACTGAAGCTTTCTTT	CASSLAYGSGTEAFF
TRBJ2-7	.	TRBV20-1	.	TGCAGTGCTAGAGGGAAAAGGGCCTCCTACGAGCAGTACTTC	CSARGKRASYEQYF
TRBJ2-1	few	TRBV11-2	.	TGTGCCAGCAGCTTACGAGTTGGTGAGCAGTTCTTC	CASSLRVGEQFF
TRBJ1-6	.	TRBV5-1	TRBD1	TGCGCCAGCAGCTTCACAGGGGTTTCGGGTAATTCACCCCTCCACTTT	CASSFTGVSGNSPLHF
TRBJ1-5	few	TRBV27	.	TGTGCCAGCAGAAGAGTCGGACAGTACAATCAGCCCCAGCATTTT	CASRRVGQYNQPQHF
TRBJ1-2	.	TRBV12-3/TRBV12-4	.	TGTGCCAGCAGTTTAAAAGTTTGGGGGCAGTATGGCTACACCTTC	CASSLKVWGQYGYTF
TRBJ2-7	.	TRBV5-1	TRBD1	TGCGCCAGCAGCGCTCCCGGGACAGGGTTTAACTCCTACGAGCAGTACTTC	CASSAPGTGFNSYEQYF
TRBJ2-1	.	TRBV3-1	.	TGTGCCAGCAGCCGGACCTCCCTCGGGTCAATCAATGAGCAGTTCTTC	CASSRTSLGSINEQFF
TRBJ1-1	.	TRBV20-1	.	TGCAGTGCTCCTGACAGGTTGAACACTGAAGCTTTCTTT	CSAPDRLNTEAFF
TRBJ1-4	few	TRBV20-1	TRBD1	TGCAGTGCTGAAGCCGGGACAGGGGGAGGTGAAAAACTGTTTTTT	CSAEAGTGGGEKLFF
TRBJ2-5	.	TRBV5-1	TRBD2	TGCGCCAGCAGCCCCCTGTCGGGGGGGGTAGAGACCCAGTACTTC	CASSPLSGGVETQYF
TRBJ2-1	few	TRBV29-1	TRBD2	TGCAGCGTCGCGGGAGGGGAACAATACAATGAGCAGTTCTTC	CSVAGGEQYNEQFF
TRBJ2-7	few	TRBV5-1	.	TGCGCCAGCAGCTTAGACGTTTGGAGGAACCCCGGGACATTCTACGAGCAGTACTTC	CASSLDVWRNPGTFYEQYF
TRBJ2-5	few	TRBV6-1	TRBD2	TGTGCCAGCACCCAGGGAGGGCCGGGGTCCGGGACCCAGTACTTC	CASTQGGPGSGTQYF
TRBJ1-4	.	TRBV10-2	.	TGCGCCAGCAGTGAGCTCGGACAGCGGAGTAATGAAAAACTGTTTTTT	CASSELGQRSNEKLFF
TRBJ2-3	few	TRBV20-1	.	TGCAGTGCGCACTACTACACTGGAGATACGCAGTATTTT	CSAHYYTGDTQYF
TRBJ2-3	few	TRBV7-9	.	TGTGCCATACGAACAGATACGCAGTATTTT	CAIRTDTQYF
TRBJ2-5	once	TRBV5-1	TRBD2	TGCGCCAGCAGCTTGACAGCGGGAGGGCCCGGAGAGACCCAGTACTTC	CASSLTAGGPGETQYF
TRBJ1-2	.	TRBV30	.	TGTGCCTGGAGTGTAAGGGGCGGCTATGGCTACACCTTC	CAWSVRGGYGYTF
TRBJ2-3	.	TRBV7-9	.	TGTGCCTGGTCGAGGGTCGGGGGCACAGATACGCAGTATTTT	CAWSRVGGTDTQYF
TRBJ1-1	few	TRBV5-1	.	TGCGCCAGCAGCTTGATGGCCAGGGTTAACACTGAAGCTTTCTTT	CASSLMARVNTEAFF
TRBJ1-4	few	TRBV7-9	.	TGTGCCAGCAGCACCTGGGGGGCAGGGAGAACTAATGAAAAACTGTTTTTT	CASSTWGAGRTNEKLFF
TRBJ2-1	few	TRBV5-1	.	TGCGCCAGCAGCTTGGTACCTGTGGACGGATACAATGAGCAGTTCTTC	CASSLVPVDGYNEQFF
TRBJ2-1	.	TRBV9	.	TGTGCCAGCAGCGGGAGGGCGAACAATGAGCAGTTCTTC	CASSGRANNEQFF
TRBJ2-4	.	TRBV20-1	TRBD2	TGCAGTGCTGACCGACTAGCTAGCGGATTAGCCAAAAACATTCAGTACTTC	CSADRLASGLAKNIQYF
TRBJ2-5	few	TRBV28	.	TGTGCCAGCAGGGAGGGACCCCTACCCGGAGAGACCCAGTACTTC	CASREGPLPGETQYF
TRBJ2-1	few	TRBV24-1	TRBD2	TGTGCCACCAGTGAGACTAGCGGGAGCTCCTACAATGAGCAGTTCTTC	CATSETSGSSYNEQFF
TRBJ1-1	.	TRBV29-1	TRBD1	TGCAGCGTTGAAGATGACAGGGCATCCACTGAAGCTTTCTTT	CSVEDDRASTEAFF
TRBJ2-7	few	TRBV6-1	.	TGTGCCAGCAGCCGATACAGGGCCACCTACGAGCAGTACTTC	CASSRYRATYEQYF
TRBJ2-2	.	TRBV5-1	TRBD2	TGCGCCAGCAGCTTGACTAGCGGGAGAGTCACCGGGGAGCTGTTTTTT	CASSLTSGRVTGELFF
TRBJ2-1	.	TRBV5-6	TRBD2	TGTGCCAGCAGCTTGTGGATAGCGGGAGGGTCCTACCTCTACAATGAGCAGTTCTTC	CASSLWIAGGSYLYNEQFF
TRBJ2-1	.	TRBV5-1	TRBD2	TGCGCCAGCAGTCCTAGCGGGAGGGTATTCCCTCTAAATGAGCAGTTC	CASSPSGRVFPLNEQF
TRBJ1-1	few	TRBV19	.	TGTGCCAGTACGCCCCCAAAAGCAGAGACTGAAGCTTTCTTT	CASTPPKAETEAFF
TRBJ1-1	few	TRBV12-3/TRBV12-4	.	TGTGCCAGCAGTGAAGCCTCGGGGAGGGGAACTGAAGCTTTCTTT	CASSEASGRGTEAFF
TRBJ2-7	.	TRBV6-1	TRBD1	TGTGCCAGCAGAGTCTCGGGACAGGGTTACGAGCAGTACTTC	CASRVSGQGYEQYF
TRBJ2-7	few	TRBV5-1	TRBD2	TGCGCCAGCAGCTTGGACGGACTAGCGGGAAACTACGAGCAGTACTTC	CASSLDGLAGNYEQYF
TRBJ2-5	few	TRBV28	.	TGTGCCAGCATGGTCCCACAGGAAAAAGAGACCCAGTACTTC	CASMVPQEKETQYF
TRBJ2-7	many	TRBV18	TRBD2	TGTGCCAGCAGCCCGGGACTAGCGGGAGCCTACGAGCAGTACTTC	CASSPGLAGAYEQYF
TRBJ1-1	few	TRBV7-8	TRBD1	TGTGCCAGCAGCCCAAGGGACAGTCTCTTGATGAACACTGAAGCTTTCTTT	CASSPRDSLLMNTEAFF
TRBJ2-1	.	TRBV14	.	TGTGCCAGCAGCCAAGTAGGTGGGGGGTGGACGAGCTCCTACAATGAGCAGTTCTTC	CASSQVGGGWTSSYNEQFF
TRBJ2-1	.	TRBV5-1	.	TGCGCCAGCAGCCTAGGAGAGGGAGTCGAATTCTTC	CASSLGEGVEFF
TRBJ1-1	.	TRBV27	TRBD1	TGTGCCAGCAGGGGACAGGGGTCTGAAGCTTTCTTT	CASRGQGSEAFF